What follows are 26 T cell receptor beta chains derived from one specimen sequenced in a study of radiotherapy plus CTLA-4 blockade in lung cancer. This table comes from immunoSEQ multiplex PCR, and its TCRdb copy is limited to in-frame clones, with some not included. Here the sample spans 65,000 to 95,000 clones, roughly 84% being singletons. Sequences were derived from peripheral blood, sampled from a patient treated with radiotherapy plus ipilimumab. The receptors were gathered from a human donor with non-small cell lung cancer that progressed on radiotherapy plus ipilimumab.

The V gene is TRBV9, the J gene TRBJ2-5; D unresolved. Germline CDR1 and CDR2: SGDLS and YYNGEE. V was clipped by 4 bases and J by 2 bases, with 9 bases between them. The CDR3 spans 13 residues. CDR3 residues: CASSPLGQETQYF. Here the CDR3 DNA reads TGTGCCAGCAGCCCCCTGGGTCAAGAGACCCAGTACTTC.

The V gene is TRBV2, the J gene TRBJ2-1, with unresolved D. V shed 7 bases and J shed 7 bases, with 11 bases lying between them. Per germline, CDR1 SNHLY and CDR2 FYNNEI. This CDR3 is 12 amino acids long. The CDR3 DNA sequence: TGTGCCAGCACGGGCTGGCGAAATGAGCAGTTCTTC. It translates to CASTGWRNEQFF.

V is TRBV12-5 and J is TRBJ2-2; 9 bases align to TRBD2. CDR3 size: 16 residues. V dropped 5 bases and J dropped 6; count of bases not matched to a gene: 10. The germline V gene encodes CDR1 LGHNT and CDR2 FRNRAP. CDR3 bases: TGTGCTAGTGGTAAGATAGCGGGAGTTGGCGCCGGGGAGCTGTTTTTT. Translation: CASGKIAGVGAGELFF.

The chain joins TRBV7-3 to TRBJ2-2; 13 nucleotides line up with TRBD2. This CDR3 region has 15 residues. Germline assignment: CDR1 SGHTA and CDR2 FQGTGA. Trimming took 2 bases from V and 7 from J; bases not matched to a gene: 1. CDR3 sequence (DNA): TGTGCCAGCAGCTTAGGACTAGCGGGAGACGGGGAGCTGTTTTTT. Amino acid sequence: CASSLGLAGDGELFF.

In this sample, this clone turned up a few times. For the CDR3, the DNA is TGTGCCAGCAGCTCCCCGGACAGGGGGCCCACTGAAGCTTTCTTT. Residues: CASSSPDRGPTEAFF. The chain recombines TRBV7-9 with TRBJ1-1; TRBD1 agrees at 11 bases. J gave up 4 bases and V 4 bases, and 5 bases lay outside the gene matches. This CDR3 has 15 amino acids. CDR1 and CDR2 (germline): SEHNR, FQNEAQ (reference sequence).

The gene calls are TRBV28 and TRBJ1-2; 8 nucleotides match TRBD1. V gave up 5 bases and J gave up 7 bases; unmatched junction bases: 9. The CDR3 has 14 amino acids. Germline-derived CDR1 and CDR2 are MDHEN and SYDVKM. CDR3 in DNA: TGTGCCAGCAGTACACCTCAGGGGGCGGGTGGCTACACCTTC. It codes for CASSTPQGAGGYTF.

The chain links TRBV5-4 to TRBJ2-1, with D perhaps being TRBD1 or TRBD2 (5 bases each). The CDR3 is made up of 16 amino acids. The germline V gene encodes CDR1 SGHNT and CDR2 YYREEE (reference sequence). Trimming stripped 4 bases from V and 2 bases from J, with 16 bases between. For the CDR3, the DNA is TGTGCCAGCAGCCTCGGATCAGGGAGCACCTACAATGAGCAGTTCTTC. Translation gives CASSLGSGSTYNEQFF.

This chain connects TRBV7-3 to TRBJ2-7, with D perhaps TRBD1 (7 bases). This CDR3 has 14 residues. The germline V gene encodes CDR1 SGHTA and CDR2 FQGTGA. Trimming took 5 bases from V and 3 from J, leaving 14 bases between them. In DNA form, the CDR3 reads TGTGCCAGCAGCAAAAGACAGGGAGGCTACGAGCAGTACTTC. This codes for CASSKRQGGYEQYF.

In this sample, this clone turned up once. The CDR3 region has the DNA TGTGCCAGCAGAGGACAGGGATGGTATGGCTACACCTTC. Protein product: CASRGQGWYGYTF. The rearrangement uses TRBV6-1 and TRBJ1-2, with 8 bases fitting TRBD1. V was pared by 6 bases and J by 5 bases, with 5 bases of the junction left unmatched. The length of the CDR3 is 13 residues. Looked up from germline, CDR1 is MNHNS and CDR2 is SASEGT.

The rearrangement uses TRBV11-2 and TRBJ2-5, with D uncertain. This CDR3 contains 14 residues. The V gene's germline CDR1 is SGHAT and CDR2 FQNNGV. Deletions cut 3 bases from V and 1 base from J, with 9 bases between. The CDR3 here is CASSFFSSQETQYF. CDR3 nucleotides: TGTGCCAGCAGCTTTTTCTCAAGCCAAGAGACCCAGTACTTC.

J is TRBJ1-4 and V is TRBV19, with D uncertain. With 7 bases removed from V and 8 bases from J, the gap between germline ends came to 14 bases. This CDR3 region has 13 residues. The germline CDR1 and CDR2 sequences are LNHDA and SQIVND (reference sequence). CDR3 sequence: CASNTRNKEKLFF. CDR3 DNA sequence: TGTGCCAGTAATACTCGGAATAAGGAAAAACTGTTTTTT.

The chain uses TRBV27 and TRBJ2-7; the D is unclear. V was cut by 6 bases and J by 0 bases, with 3 bases left in between. This CDR3 is 11 amino acids long. Germline CDR1 reads MNHEY; CDR2 reads SMNVEV (reference sequence). In DNA form, the CDR3 reads TGTGCCAGCAGCCCCTCCTACGAGCAGTACGTC. Translating gives CASSPSYEQYV.

The chain carries TRBV7-2 and TRBJ2-1; D may be TRBD1 (5 bases). The CDR3 covers 13 residues. The V gene's germline CDR1 is SGHTA and CDR2 FQGNSA. V shed 0 bases and J shed 9 bases, with 9 bases lying between them. CDR3 in DNA: TGTGCCAGCAGCTTAGCAGGGGTCGGTGAGCAGTTCTTC. Its translation is CASSLAGVGEQFF.

The rearrangement links TRBV30 to TRBJ1-2; D is unclear. Germline CDR1 GTSNPN, CDR2 SVGIG (reference sequence). CDR3 length: 14 amino acids. V gave up 0 bases and J gave up 4 bases, with 12 bases separating them. CDR3 in DNA: TGTGCCTGGAGTGTTGGTCAGTCACCCTATGGCTACACCTTC. As protein: CAWSVGQSPYGYTF.

The chain has TRBV7-6 and TRBJ2-5; D unclear. CDR1 and CDR2 from the germline V gene are SGHVS and FNYEAQ. CDR3 length: 13 amino acids. Trimming stripped 0 bases from V and 3 bases from J, with 5 bases between. CDR3 sequence: CASSLALEETQYF. CDR3 in DNA: TGTGCCAGCAGCTTAGCGTTGGAAGAGACCCAGTACTTC. Supplemented by reference TRBV7-6 and TRBJ2-5, the full variable domain reads GAGVSQSPRYKVTKRGQDVALRCDPISGHVSLYWYRQALGQGPEFLTYFNYEAQQDKSGLPNDRFSAERPEGSISTLTIQRTEQRDSAMYRCASSLALEETQYFGPGTRLLVL.

V and J are TRBV6-5 and TRBJ1-5, with 9 bases matching TRBD1. J lost 2 bases, V lost 6 bases, and 2 bases had no gene match. The germline gives CDR1 MNHEY, CDR2 SVGAGI. The CDR3 runs 14 residues. CDR3 DNA: TGTGCCAGCAGCCGACAGGGGGGCAATCAGCCCCAGCATTTT. It translates to CASSRQGGNQPQHF.

The chain employs TRBV12-5 and TRBJ1-5; D perhaps matches TRBD1 (6 bases). The germline V and J ends were trimmed by 4 bases and 0 bases, with 19 bases remaining between them. Germline lookup yields CDR1 LGHNT and CDR2 FRNRAP. This CDR3 has 18 amino acids. The DNA for the CDR3 is TGTGCTAGTGGTTCCATCGCTGACAGGACACTTAGCAATCAGCCCCAGCATTTT. Translated: CASGSIADRTLSNQPQHF.

V and J are TRBV2 and TRBJ2-7; TRBD2 matches at 8 bases. The CDR3 loop spans 14 amino acids. V lost 3 bases to trimming and J lost 7 bases; unmatched junction nucleotides: 8. Germline loops: CDR1 SNHLY, CDR2 FYNNEI. In nucleotides, the CDR3 is TGTGCCAGCAGTGATTACGGGAGGGCCGGGGAGCAGTACTTC. As protein: CASSDYGRAGEQYF.

The V gene is TRBV10-1, the J gene TRBJ2-1; D gene ambiguous. This CDR3 contains 13 residues. Germline loops: CDR1 WNHNN, CDR2 SYGVQD (reference sequence). Trimming stripped 8 bases from V and 7 bases from J, with 15 bases between. The DNA of the CDR3 is TGCGCCAGCGGCCCCGAGGAGTCAAATGAGCAGTTCTTC. It is translated as CASGPEESNEQFF.

This chain links TRBV27 with TRBJ1-4, with 7 bases lining up with TRBD1. This CDR3 spans 13 amino acids. Germline V CDR1 and CDR2: MNHEY, SMNVEV (reference sequence). V was clipped by 5 bases and J by 5 bases; unmatched bases: 2. The CDR3 protein is CASSRTGNEKLFF. CDR3 sequence (DNA): TGTGCCAGCAGTAGGACAGGAAATGAAAAACTGTTTTTT.

CDR3 sequence reads: CASSYRVSETQYF. CDR3 nucleotide sequence: TGTGCCAGCAGTTACAGGGTTTCGGAGACCCAGTACTTC. The chain combines TRBV2 with TRBJ2-5, with D possibly matching TRBD1 (6 bases). The CDR3 runs 13 residues. V lost 5 bases, J lost 5 bases, and 12 bases lay in between. CDR1 SNHLY and CDR2 FYNNEI come from the germline V gene.

The chain couples TRBV6-6 to TRBJ2-7, with TRBD1 matching over 10 bases. The V gene end was trimmed by 5 bases and the J gene end by 4 bases; junction bases not matched to a gene: 8. CDR1 and CDR2 from the germline V gene are MNHNY and SVGAGI (reference sequence). The CDR3 consists of 15 residues. This CDR3 is CASSIPGQGTYEQYV. The CDR3, as DNA: TGTGCCAGCAGTATTCCGGGACAGGGGACATACGAGCAGTACGTC.

The V gene is TRBV5-1, the J gene TRBJ2-7, with D possibly TRBD1 on 6 matching bases. This CDR3 is built from 14 residues. The V and J ends lost 3 bases and 3 bases respectively, with 13 bases between them. Germline V gives CDR1 SGHRS, CDR2 YFSETQ. The CDR3 coding sequence is TGCGCCAGCAGCTCCCAGGGGATGAGCTACGAGCAGTACTTC. Translated, it gives CASSSQGMSYEQYF.

This sequence joins TRBV19 and TRBJ1-5, with TRBD1 as a possible D gene (6 bases). From germline, CDR1 is LNHDA and CDR2 SQIVND (reference sequence). The CDR3 sequence is 16 residues long. The V end lost 8 bases, the J end lost 1 base, and 18 bases lay between the germline ends. The CDR3 here is CASGGAAGWSNQPQHF. CDR3 sequence (DNA): TGTGCCAGTGGGGGGGCAGCAGGATGGAGCAATCAGCCCCAGCATTTT. Based on the CDR3 plus reference TRBV19 and TRBJ1-5, the full variable domain is DGGITQSPKYLFRKEGQNVTLSCEQNLNHDAMYWYRQDPGQGLRLIYYSQIVNDFQKGDIAEGYSVSREKKESFPLTVTSAQKNPTAFYLCASGGAAGWSNQPQHFGDGTRLSIL.

CDR3 DNA: TGTGCCAGCAGTTCAGACCCGGGTCTTTACAATGAGCAGTTCTTC. It codes for CASSSDPGLYNEQFF. This chain connects TRBV27 to TRBJ2-1; D is uncertain. Trimming took off 4 bases at V and 4 bases at J, with 14 bases between the two ends. CDR3 length equals 15 residues. The V gene's germline CDR1 is MNHEY and CDR2 SMNVEV (reference sequence).

This clone was observed once. The gene calls are TRBV2 and TRBJ2-2; D is unclear. The CDR3 is made up of 15 amino acids. Germline V gene sequence: CDR1 SNHLY, CDR2 FYNNEI. V was shortened by 0 bases and J by 4 bases, with 9 bases between the two germline ends. DNA of the CDR3: TGTGCCAGCAGTGAAGCGACGCTCTTCACCGGGGAGCTGTTTTTT. Its translation is CASSEATLFTGELFF.